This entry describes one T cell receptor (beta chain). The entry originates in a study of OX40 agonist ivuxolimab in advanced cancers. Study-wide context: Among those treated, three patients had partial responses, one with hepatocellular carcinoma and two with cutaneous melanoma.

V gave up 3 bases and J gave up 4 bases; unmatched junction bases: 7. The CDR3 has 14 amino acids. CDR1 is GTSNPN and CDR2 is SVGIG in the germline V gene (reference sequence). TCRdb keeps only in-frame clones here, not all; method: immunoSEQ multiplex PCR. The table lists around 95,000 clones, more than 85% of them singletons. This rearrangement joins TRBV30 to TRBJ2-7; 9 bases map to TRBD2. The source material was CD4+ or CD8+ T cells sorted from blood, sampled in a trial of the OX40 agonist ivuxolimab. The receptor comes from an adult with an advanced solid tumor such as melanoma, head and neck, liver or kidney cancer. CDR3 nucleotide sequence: TGTGCCTGGAGGCGTAGCGGGGGACCTTACGAGCAGTACTTC. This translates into CAWRRSGGPYEQYF.